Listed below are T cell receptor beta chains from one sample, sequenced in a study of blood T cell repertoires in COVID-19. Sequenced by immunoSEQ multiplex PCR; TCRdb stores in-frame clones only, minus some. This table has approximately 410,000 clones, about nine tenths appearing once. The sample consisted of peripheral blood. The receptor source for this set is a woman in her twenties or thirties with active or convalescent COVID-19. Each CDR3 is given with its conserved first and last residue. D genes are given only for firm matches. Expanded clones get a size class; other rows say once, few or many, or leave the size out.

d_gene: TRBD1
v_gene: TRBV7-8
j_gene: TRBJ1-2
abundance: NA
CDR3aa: CASSSAGTGGFYGYTF
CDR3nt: TGTGCCAGCAGCTCGGCCGGGACAGGGGGCTTCTATGGCTACACCTTC

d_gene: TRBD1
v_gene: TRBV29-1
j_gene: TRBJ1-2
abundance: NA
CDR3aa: CSVATGQSNYGYTF
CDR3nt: TGCAGCGTCGCGACAGGGCAAAGTAACTATGGCTACACCTTC

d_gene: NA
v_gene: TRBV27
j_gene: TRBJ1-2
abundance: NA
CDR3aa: CASSFSPVNYGYTF
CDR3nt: TGTGCCAGCAGTTTTAGTCCGGTTAACTATGGCTACACCTTC

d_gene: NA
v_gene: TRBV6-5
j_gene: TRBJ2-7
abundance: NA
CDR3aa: CASSYGANYEQYF
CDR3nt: TGTGCCAGCAGTTATGGGGCCAACTACGAGCAGTACTTC

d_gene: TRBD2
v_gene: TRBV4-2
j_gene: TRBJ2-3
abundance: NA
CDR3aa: CASSQDLERGGTPPRTDTQYF
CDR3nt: TGTGCCAGCAGCCAAGATTTGGAGCGGGGGGGCACCCCCCCCCGCACAGATACGCAGTATTTT

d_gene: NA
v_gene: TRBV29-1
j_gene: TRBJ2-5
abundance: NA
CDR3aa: CSVEEGVKTQYF
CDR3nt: TGCAGCGTTGAGGAGGGTGTGAAGACCCAGTACTTC

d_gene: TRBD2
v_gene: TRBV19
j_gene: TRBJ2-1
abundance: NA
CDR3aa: CASSPRTGAGGYNEQFF
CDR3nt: TGTGCCAGTAGTCCCCGCACGGGAGCGGGGGGATACAATGAGCAGTTCTTC

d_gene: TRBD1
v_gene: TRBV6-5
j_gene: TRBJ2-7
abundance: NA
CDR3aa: CASSYSTGGYEQYF
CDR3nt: TGTGCCAGCAGTTACTCGACAGGGGGCTACGAGCAGTACTTC

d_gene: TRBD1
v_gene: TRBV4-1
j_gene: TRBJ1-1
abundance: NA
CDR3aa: CASSQGPGTGGTEAFF
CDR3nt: TGCGCCAGCAGCCAAGGCCCGGGGACAGGGGGCACTGAAGCTTTCTTT

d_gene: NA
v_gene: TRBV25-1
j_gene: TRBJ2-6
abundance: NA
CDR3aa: CASSALTGAGANVLTF
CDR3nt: TGTGCCAGCAGTGCGTTAACGGGAGCTGGGGCCAACGTCCTGACTTTC

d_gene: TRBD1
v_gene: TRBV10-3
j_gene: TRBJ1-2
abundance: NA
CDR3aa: CAISASGQGNYGYTF
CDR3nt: TGTGCCATCAGTGCCTCGGGACAGGGTAACTATGGCTACACCTTC

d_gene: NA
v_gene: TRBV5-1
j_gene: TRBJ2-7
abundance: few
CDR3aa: CASSFPGSSYEQYF
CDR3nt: TGCGCCAGCAGCTTCCCGGGTTCGTCCTACGAGCAGTACTTC

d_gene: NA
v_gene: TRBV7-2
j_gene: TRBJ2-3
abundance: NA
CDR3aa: CASSLLGGRTDTQYF
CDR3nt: TGTGCCAGCAGCTTGTTAGGGGGTCGCACAGATACGCAGTATTTT

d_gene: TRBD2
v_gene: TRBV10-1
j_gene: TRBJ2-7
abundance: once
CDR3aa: CASSEGTSGRPTYEQYF
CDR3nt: TGCGCCAGCAGTGAGGGGACTAGCGGGAGGCCGACCTACGAGCAGTACTTC

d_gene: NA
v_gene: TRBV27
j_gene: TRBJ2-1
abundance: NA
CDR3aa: CASSSTGLPTYNEQFF
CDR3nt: TGTGCCAGCAGTTCAACGGGACTGCCGACCTACAATGAGCAGTTCTTC

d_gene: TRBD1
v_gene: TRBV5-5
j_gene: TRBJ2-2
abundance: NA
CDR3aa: CASSSRDRTYGELFF
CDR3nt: TGTGCCAGCAGCTCCCGGGACAGAACTTACGGGGAGCTGTTTTTT

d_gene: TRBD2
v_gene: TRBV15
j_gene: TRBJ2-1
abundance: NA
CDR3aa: CATSRLSGTYNEQFF
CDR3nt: TGTGCCACCAGCAGGTTAAGCGGGACCTACAATGAGCAGTTCTTC

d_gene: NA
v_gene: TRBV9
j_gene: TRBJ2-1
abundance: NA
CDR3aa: CASSAGQFYNEQFF
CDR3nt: TGTGCCAGCAGCGCCGGACAGTTTTACAATGAGCAGTTCTTC

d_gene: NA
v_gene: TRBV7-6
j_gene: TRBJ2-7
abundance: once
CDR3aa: CASSTSGRDYEQYF
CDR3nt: TGTGCCAGCAGCACGTCGGGTCGGGACTACGAGCAGTACTTC

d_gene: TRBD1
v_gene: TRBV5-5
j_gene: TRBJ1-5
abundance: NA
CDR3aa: CASSTGQGGHQPQHF
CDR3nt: TGTGCCAGCAGCACGGGACAGGGGGGCCATCAGCCCCAGCATTTT

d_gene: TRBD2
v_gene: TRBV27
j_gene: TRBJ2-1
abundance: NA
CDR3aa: CAVTGLALEQFF
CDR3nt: TGTGCCGTGACGGGACTAGCCCTTGAGCAGTTCTTC

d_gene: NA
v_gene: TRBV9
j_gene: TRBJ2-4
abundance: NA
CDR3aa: CASSVGGLAKNIQYF
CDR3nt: TGTGCCAGCAGCGTAGGCGGCCTAGCCAAAAACATTCAGTACTTC

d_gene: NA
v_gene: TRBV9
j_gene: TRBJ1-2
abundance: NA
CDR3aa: CASSLSRGSYGYTF
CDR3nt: TGTGCCAGCAGCTTATCCCGTGGGAGCTATGGCTACACCTTC

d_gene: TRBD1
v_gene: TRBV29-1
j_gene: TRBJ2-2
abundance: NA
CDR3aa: CSVPDRTGTGELFF
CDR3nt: TGCAGCGTTCCGGACAGGACGGGCACCGGGGAGCTGTTTTTT

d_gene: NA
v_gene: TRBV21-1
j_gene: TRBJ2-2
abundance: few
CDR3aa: CASSKSPSGRVSRGAVF
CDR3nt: TGTGCCAGCAGCAAAAGTCCTAGCGGGAGGGTAAGCCGGGGAGCTGTTTTT

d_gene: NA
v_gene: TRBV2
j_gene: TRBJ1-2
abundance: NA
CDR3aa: CASSLGTGGYTF
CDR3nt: TGTGCCAGTTCTTTGGGGACTGGTGGCTACACCTTC

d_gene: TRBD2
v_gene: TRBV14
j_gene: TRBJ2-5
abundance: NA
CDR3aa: CASSQGASGRLGETQYF
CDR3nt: TGTGCCAGCAGCCAAGGGGCTAGCGGGAGATTGGGAGAGACCCAGTACTTC

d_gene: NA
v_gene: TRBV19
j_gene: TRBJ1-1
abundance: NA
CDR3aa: CASSIGGVTEAFF
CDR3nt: TGTGCCAGTAGTATAGGTGGAGTCACTGAAGCTTTCTTT

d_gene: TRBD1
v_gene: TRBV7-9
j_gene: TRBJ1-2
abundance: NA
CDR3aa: CASSLTQGEWSYGYTF
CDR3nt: TGTGCCAGCAGCTTAACTCAGGGGGAGTGGAGCTATGGCTACACCTTC

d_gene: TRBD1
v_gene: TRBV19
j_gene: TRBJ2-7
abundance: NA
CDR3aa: CASSPGDRGRRNEQYF
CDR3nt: TGTGCCAGTAGTCCGGGGGACAGGGGGCGCAGAAACGAGCAGTACTTC

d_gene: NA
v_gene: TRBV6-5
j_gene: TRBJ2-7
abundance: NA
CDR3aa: CATSPSGARYEQYF
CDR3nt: TGTGCCACCTCCCCGAGCGGAGCCCGCTACGAGCAGTACTTC

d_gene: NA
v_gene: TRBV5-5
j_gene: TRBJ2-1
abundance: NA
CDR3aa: CASSFGLIEQFF
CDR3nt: TGTGCCAGCAGCTTCGGACTGATCGAGCAGTTCTTC

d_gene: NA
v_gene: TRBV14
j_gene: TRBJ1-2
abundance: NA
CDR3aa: CASSQEGAVNYGYTF
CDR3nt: TGTGCCAGCAGCCAAGAGGGGGCGGTTAACTATGGCTACACCTTC